In this sample, the clone carrying this T cell receptor (beta chain) turned up many times. The sample originates from a study of T cells after yellow fever vaccination. TCRdb re-analysed the 5' RACE reads in MiXCR, keeping a single row per CDR3 protein. The sample lists under 350,000 distinct CDR3 sequences; approximately 4% were seen once. This CDR3 has 15 residues. The V end lost 3 bases, the J end lost 3 bases, and 16 bases lay between the germline ends. Per the germline V gene, CDR1 is SGHRS and CDR2 is YFSETQ. This clonotype was obtained from a man aged 18 to 30 who received the YFV17D yellow fever vaccine. The sequencing used PBMCs, collected 5 days after the yellow fever booster vaccination. This sequence joins TRBV5-1 and TRBJ2-7; possibly TRBD2 for D (5 bases). Here the CDR3 reads CASSYGPGGRYEQYF. CDR3 coding DNA: TGCGCCAGCAGCTACGGGCCAGGAGGACGCTACGAGCAGTACTTC.